A single sample is the source of the 2 T cell receptor beta chains below, sequenced in a study of T cells after yellow fever vaccination. TCRdb analysed the 5' RACE reads with MiXCR anew, one entry per CDR3 protein. Of roughly 260,000 distinct CDR3 sequences in the sample, 10% to 15% are singletons; the top ten hold approximately 0.49%. The specimen comprised CD4+ T cells sorted from PBMCs, sampled 45 days after the yellow fever booster vaccination. These receptors came from a man aged 25 to 45 who received the YFV17D yellow fever vaccine.

V usage is TRBV5-1 and J usage is TRBJ2-7, with D possibly matching TRBD2 (5 bases). Germline CDR1 reads SGHRS; CDR2 reads YFSETQ. The CDR3 is 14 residues long. V lost 5 bases and J 2 bases, leaving 14 bases between the germline ends. DNA for the CDR3: TGCGCCAGCAGTCGGACTGGCAGAACCTACGAGCAGTACTTC. It specifies CASSRTGRTYEQYF.

This clonotype was counted at least ten times. V gene TRBV20-1 combines with J gene TRBJ2-7; 8 bases are a match to TRBD2. Per germline, CDR1 DFQATT and CDR2 SNEGSKA (reference sequence). Trimming took 2 bases from V and 3 from J; bases not matched to a gene: 9. The CDR3 runs 15 residues. The CDR3 sequence: CSARPGTSYFYEQYF. The CDR3 region has the DNA TGCAGTGCTAGACCCGGGACTAGTTATTTCTACGAGCAGTACTTC.